These 15 T cell receptor beta chains were sequenced from one sample in a study of molecular identifiers for immune sequencing clone quantification. TCRdb reanalysed the PCR reads using MiXCR and keeps one entry per CDR3 protein. Here the sample spans tens of thousands of distinct CDR3 sequences, over 15% being singletons. Sequencing used naive CD8+ T cells from blood, with Jurkat cell RNA spiked in. Subset of the sample: FACS-sorted CD8+CD4-CCR7+CD45RA+ naive T cells. These receptors originate from a human donor in good health. Some libraries in this study had Jurkat cell RNA spiked in.

This clonotype was seen ten or more times. The chain uses TRBV6-2 or TRBV6-3 and TRBJ1-2; no clear D gene. Germline V CDR1 and CDR2: MNHEY, SVGEGT. The CDR3 runs 14 residues. V lost 6 bases and J 0 bases, leaving 11 bases between the germline ends. The DNA for the CDR3 is TGTGCCAGCAGAACCCCGGCTCCTAACTATGGCTACACCTTC. This gives the protein CASRTPAPNYGYTF.

This clonotype was counted at least ten times. The V call is TRBV5-6, the J call TRBJ2-7; TRBD2 aligns across 9 bases. The CDR3 totals 15 residues. V shed 0 bases, J shed 2 bases, and the junction held 3 bases outside the gene matches. Per germline, CDR1 SGHDT and CDR2 YYEEEE. CDR3 protein: CASSLETSGTYEQYF. CDR3 DNA: TGTGCCAGCAGCTTGGAGACTAGCGGAACCTACGAGCAGTACTTC.

This clonotype was picked up many times. The rearrangement joins TRBV11-3 to TRBJ1-1; TRBD1 is a possible D gene (5 bases). Germline assignment: CDR1 SGHNT and CDR2 YENEEA. This CDR3 has 13 residues. Trimming stripped 4 bases from V and 4 bases from J, with 10 bases between. DNA of the CDR3: TGTGCCAGCAGCTCGGGGGAAGGCACTGAAGCTTTCTTT. Its translation is CASSSGEGTEAFF.

At least ten counts were recorded for this clonotype. The chain is built from TRBV27 and TRBJ1-5; D is perhaps TRBD1 (5 bases). CDR3 size: 15 residues. Germline CDR1 is MNHEY and CDR2 is SMNVEV (reference sequence). Trimming took off 3 bases at V and 1 base at J, with 10 bases between the two ends. CDR3 DNA: TGTGCCAGCAGTTTTGCAGGGATGAGCAATCAGCCCCAGCATTTT. It codes for CASSFAGMSNQPQHF.

This clonotype has a count of ten or more. The gene calls are TRBV15 and TRBJ2-3, with D perhaps TRBD1 (5 bases). V lost 3 bases, J lost 2 bases, and 18 bases lay in between. Germline V gives CDR1 LNHNV, CDR2 YYDKDF (reference sequence). This CDR3 has 17 amino acids. CDR3 coding DNA: TGTGCCACCAGCAGCCCAGATGGTCTAGGGGACACAGATACGCAGTATTTT. Protein sequence: CATSSPDGLGDTDTQYF.

This clonotype was counted at least ten times. This chain connects TRBV5-5 to TRBJ2-7; D gene unclear. This CDR3 spans 13 amino acids. Germline V gene lookup returns CDR1 SGHKS and CDR2 YYEKEE (reference sequence). Deletions cut 3 bases from V and 1 base from J, with 8 bases between. CDR3 protein: CASSSDESYEQYF. CDR3 DNA sequence: TGTGCCAGCAGCTCGGACGAATCCTACGAGCAGTACTTC.

The sample holds many counts of this clonotype. The gene calls are TRBV2 and TRBJ2-3; TRBD1 matches 11 bases. The CDR3 is made up of 14 amino acids. The V gene end was trimmed by 8 bases and the J gene end by 6 bases; junction bases not matched to a gene: 7. Per germline, CDR1 SNHLY and CDR2 FYNNEI. In DNA, the CDR3 is TGTGCCAGCTCCGGGACAGGGGGTTTGGATACGCAGTATTTT. As protein: CASSGTGGLDTQYF.

About this clonotype itself: A much larger clone is a single base away; this may be a read error. The genes are TRBV2 and TRBJ2-7; D unclear. Germline V gene sequence: CDR1 SNHLY, CDR2 FYNNEI. This CDR3 has 12 residues. Trimming removed 10 bases at V and 4 bases at J, with 14 bases between. CDR3 loop: CATSEDGYEQYF. The CDR3 nucleotides read TGTGCCACCTCAGAGGACGGTTACGAGCAGTACTTC.

This clonotype was picked up many times. The chain carries TRBV19 and TRBJ2-1; TRBD2 is a possible D gene (6 bases). The germline CDR1 and CDR2 sequences are LNHDA and SQIVND (reference sequence). V lost 5 bases and J lost 8, with 16 bases in between. The CDR3 spans 14 residues. In DNA form, the CDR3 reads TGTGCCAGTAGTTCAATGGAGGAGGGCCATGAGCAGTTCTTC. Translated: CASSSMEEGHEQFF.

The V call is TRBV12-3 or TRBV12-4, the J call TRBJ1-2, with 10 positions matching TRBD1. The CDR3 extends over 14 amino acids. The trim removed 10 bases at V and 1 base at J, leaving 6 bases unmatched. The CDR3 region is CATDRGPLNYGYTF. The CDR3 DNA reads as TGTGCCACCGACAGGGGGCCTCTTAACTATGGCTACACCTTC.

In its sample, this clonotype was seen many times. This sequence joins TRBV6-1 and TRBJ1-5; unclear D gene. Germline CDR1 and CDR2: MNHNS and SASEGT. V was clipped by 3 bases and J by 0 bases, with 21 bases between them. This CDR3 contains 19 residues. CDR3 bases: TGTGCCAGCAGTGAGTTGTCAGAAAGTTACTTGGATAGCAATCAGCCCCAGCATTTT. It is translated as CASSELSESYLDSNQPQHF.

This clonotype appeared many times. The J gene is TRBJ2-7, the V gene TRBV5-4, with D possibly TRBD2 on 6 matching bases. Trimming took 4 bases from V and 6 from J, leaving 11 bases between them. The germline gives CDR1 SGHNT, CDR2 YYREEE (reference sequence). The CDR3 sequence is 12 residues long. CDR3 bases: TGTGCCAGCAGCCCCGGGGGATCCGAGCAGTACTTC. Encoded protein: CASSPGGSEQYF.

This clonotype came up many times. The chain couples TRBV28 to TRBJ1-1, with 7 bases fitting TRBD1. Trimming removed 2 bases from V and 0 bases from J; junction bases left unmatched: 6. Germline V gives CDR1 MDHEN, CDR2 SYDVKM. The length of the CDR3 is 16 residues. CDR3 protein: CASSLGSGQMNTEAFF. The DNA of the CDR3 is TGTGCCAGCAGTTTAGGGTCGGGACAGATGAACACTGAAGCTTTCTTT.

Many counts were recorded for this clonotype. The gene calls are TRBV5-1 and TRBJ1-1; D remains unclear. The CDR3 has 14 amino acids. Trimming shortened V by 1 base and J by 1 base, and 8 bases separated the two germline ends. Germline V lookup: CDR1 SGHRS, CDR2 YFSETQ. CDR3 nucleotide sequence: TGCGCCAGCAGCTTGACAACGGGGAACACTGAAGCTTTCTTT. Protein: CASSLTTGNTEAFF.

This clonotype was observed many times. The chain couples TRBV27 to TRBJ2-3, with 8 bases lining up with TRBD1. The CDR3 runs to 14 residues. The germline V gene encodes CDR1 MNHEY and CDR2 SMNVEV (reference sequence). With V trimmed by 3 bases and J by 4 bases, 3 bases remained unmatched. The CDR3 sequence: CASSFLGQADTQYF. The CDR3 nucleotides read TGTGCCAGCAGTTTCCTGGGACAGGCAGATACGCAGTATTTT.